Listed below are T cell receptor beta chains from one sample, sequenced in a study of cytomegalovirus exposure and HLA in healthy donors. Some clones are missing from TCRdb's copy, which holds only in-frame ones; the method was immunoSEQ multiplex PCR. Found here are around 100,000 clones, around 80% of them singletons; the top ten hold around 23%. Input material: PBMCs. The source of these receptors is a man aged 25 to 40 in good health and CMV-seropositive. CDR3s leave out the opening cysteine and the closing phenylalanine or tryptophan. Fields, in order: J gene, V gene, D gene, clone size, CDR3 protein. A D gene is named only where the DNA matches it firmly. Only some rows state a clone size, as once, few, many or a class for expanded clones.

>TRBJ2-3|TRBV5-1|.|.
ASSLAGGTDTQY
>TRBJ2-3|TRBV2|TRBD2|many
ASSRLAGGTDTQY
>TRBJ1-6|TRBV2|TRBD1|.
ASSEGRGTSPLH
>TRBJ1-5|TRBV11-2|TRBD1|.
ASSTQGLNQPQH
>TRBJ2-3|TRBV6-5|TRBD1|.
ASSRDRATDTQY
>TRBJ2-2|TRBV7-9|TRBD1|.
ASRRDRVPGELF
>TRBJ1-6|TRBV7-9|.|few
ASSLERGSYNSPLH
>TRBJ1-1|TRBV5-1|TRBD1|.
ASSSGGTVNTEAF
>TRBJ1-2|TRBV29-1|.|.
SVFRELNGYT
>TRBJ1-4|TRBV18|.|.
ASSAPGATNEKLF
>TRBJ1-5|TRBV5-5|.|.
ASSFSGSNQPQH
>TRBJ1-5|TRBV28|.|.
ASSSQSGTRNQPQH
>TRBJ2-7|TRBV7-9|.|.
ASSPTSRGYEQY
>TRBJ2-1|TRBV15|.|.
ATSREASIADNEQF
>TRBJ1-1|TRBV10-1|.|once
ASSTDRNTEAF
>TRBJ1-5|TRBV7-9|.|.
ASSDPWTEGEQPQH
>TRBJ1-2|TRBV2|TRBD1|.
ASSDRNYGYT
>TRBJ1-1|TRBV19|.|.
ASSIFSLADNVGTEAF
>TRBJ1-1|TRBV18|.|.
ASSPDKNTEAF
>TRBJ2-2|TRBV7-2|TRBD2|.
ASSPPSGRATGELF
>TRBJ1-1|TRBV7-3|.|once
ASLSTEAF